The 31 T cell receptor beta chains in this list originate from one sample, sequenced in a study of PD-L1 blockade in urothelial cancer. Clones were sequenced by immunoSEQ multiplex PCR, and TCRdb holds only the in-frame ones, with some missing. Of fewer than 85,000 clones listed, about 83% are singletons. As to time point: pretreatment peripheral blood. This sample comprised PBMCs, obtained around atezolizumab (anti-PD-L1) treatment. Receptors were obtained from a woman aged 70 to 79 with urothelial cancer.

The chain has TRBV27 and TRBJ2-3; D is perhaps TRBD1 (5 bases). The CDR3 totals 12 residues. The V end lost 4 bases, the J end lost 5 bases, and 7 bases lay between the germline ends. Germline V gives CDR1 MNHEY, CDR2 SMNVEV (reference sequence). The CDR3 loop reads CASSWGRDTQYF. CDR3 nucleotides: TGTGCCAGCAGTTGGGGCAGAGATACGCAGTATTTT.

This sequence joins TRBV29-1 and TRBJ2-7, with D possibly being TRBD1 (6 bases). Trimming cost V 6 bases and J 3 bases, with 15 bases left between them. Germline V gene lookup returns CDR1 SQVTM and CDR2 ANQGSEA. This CDR3 is 13 amino acids long. The CDR3 DNA follows: TGCAGCGTCGACTCAGGGGATTTCTACGAGCAGTACTTC. Its protein is CSVDSGDFYEQYF.

This clone was seen a few times. The V gene is TRBV5-8, the J gene TRBJ2-5, with D perhaps matching TRBD2 (5 bases). CDR1 is SGHTS and CDR2 is YDEGEE in the germline V gene. V dropped 4 bases and J dropped 5 bases, with 9 bases sitting between them. The CDR3 totals 12 residues. The CDR3 sequence: CASSPGSETQYF. CDR3 nucleotides: TGTGCCAGCAGCCCGGGGTCGGAGACCCAGTACTTC. The full variable domain, with the rest looked up from reference TRBV5-8 and TRBJ2-5, is EAGVTQSPTHLIKTRGQQATLRCSPISGHTSVYWYQQALGLGLQFLLWYDEGEERNRGNFPPRFSGRQFPNYSSELNVNALELEDSALYLCASSPGSETQYFGPGTRLLVL.

V usage is TRBV4-3 and J usage is TRBJ1-6, with D possibly matching TRBD1 (5 bases). CDR1 and CDR2 (germline): LGHNA, YSLEER. Trimming pared 1 base from V and 2 bases from J, leaving 18 bases between. The CDR3 loop spans 19 amino acids. CDR3 nucleotides: TGCGCCAGCAGCCAAGGGGCCGGGGGGGGAGGAACCTATAATTCACCCCTCCACTTT. It encodes CASSQGAGGGGTYNSPLHF.

The chain uses TRBV7-6 and TRBJ2-6; D unclear. The germline V gene has CDR1 SGHVS and CDR2 FNYEAQ. The V and J ends lost 5 bases and 0 bases respectively, with 8 bases between them. This CDR3 spans 15 amino acids. CDR3 bases: TGTGCCAGCAGCCTACTCAACTCTGGGGCCAACGTCCTGACTTTC. This gives the protein CASSLLNSGANVLTF.

This sequence joins TRBV29-1 and TRBJ2-2; 7 bases map to TRBD1. The J segment lost 0 bases and the V segment lost 6 bases, leaving 7 bases of the junction unmatched. Germline CDR1 and CDR2: SQVTM and ANQGSEA. The CDR3 extends over 15 amino acids. The DNA of the CDR3 is TGCAGCGTCCTAATGGGACAGACGAACACCGGGGAGCTGTTTTTT. Its translation: CSVLMGQTNTGELFF.

The V gene is TRBV5-6, the J gene TRBJ1-2, with D possibly TRBD1 on 6 matching bases. CDR1 SGHDT and CDR2 YYEEEE come from the germline V gene. This CDR3 spans 16 amino acids. V was trimmed by 4 bases and J by 4 bases, leaving 20 bases between them. The CDR3 nucleotides read TGTGCCAGCAGCCCGGGGGGGGCCACTCGTCCCTATGGCTACACCTTC. This sequence encodes CASSPGGATRPYGYTF.

The rearrangement joins TRBV6-5 to TRBJ2-2; D is unresolved. V lost 4 bases and J 0 bases, leaving 9 bases between the germline ends. This CDR3 has 15 amino acids. Germline CDR1 MNHEY, CDR2 SVGAGI. The CDR3 loop is CASSSPLANTGELFF. DNA of the CDR3: TGTGCCAGCAGTTCTCCCCTCGCGAACACCGGGGAGCTGTTTTTT.

The J gene is TRBJ2-7, the V gene TRBV2; perhaps TRBD1 as D (5 bases). CDR3 length equals 12 residues. V was clipped by 8 bases and J by 4 bases, with 12 bases between them. Germline CDR1 reads SNHLY; CDR2 reads FYNNEI. In nucleotides, the CDR3 is TGTGCCAGCCAGGGTGACCGTTACGAGCAGTACTTC. Its translation is CASQGDRYEQYF.

The gene calls are TRBV20-1 and TRBJ2-5, with TRBD1 as a possible D gene (5 bases). Per the germline V gene, CDR1 is DFQATT and CDR2 is SNEGSKA (reference sequence). Trimming took off 5 bases at V and 4 bases at J, with 8 bases between the two ends. The CDR3 consists of 11 residues. The CDR3 protein is CSAARVETQYF. DNA of the CDR3: TGCAGTGCTGCCAGGGTAGAGACCCAGTACTTC.

The chain recombines TRBV15 with TRBJ2-2, with 7 bases that match TRBD1. The CDR3 length is 17 residues. V shed 0 bases, J shed 5 bases, and the junction held 9 bases outside the gene matches. The V gene's germline CDR1 is LNHNV and CDR2 YYDKDF (reference sequence). CDR3 loop: CATSRDHKGARTGELFF. The CDR3 nucleotides read TGTGCCACCAGCAGAGATCACAAGGGGGCGAGAACCGGGGAGCTGTTTTTT.

The chain carries TRBV7-6 and TRBJ1-2; a possible D gene is TRBD1 (5 bases). This CDR3 is built from 13 residues. With 1 base removed from V and 9 bases from J, the gap between germline ends came to 12 bases. Germline CDR1 is SGHVS and CDR2 is FNYEAQ. The DNA of the CDR3 is TGTGCCAGCAGCTTAGGTCAGGGAGGGAGCTACACCTTC. Translation gives CASSLGQGGSYTF.

V gene TRBV11-3 combines with J gene TRBJ1-1; the D gene is possibly TRBD1 (6 bases). CDR1 is SGHNT and CDR2 is YENEEA in the germline V gene. CDR3 length: 14 amino acids. With 1 base removed from V and 4 bases from J, the gap between germline ends came to 10 bases. This chain's CDR3 is CASSLGGGSTEAFF. The DNA of the CDR3 is TGTGCCAGCAGCTTAGGAGGGGGATCCACTGAAGCTTTCTTT.

CDR3 nucleotide sequence: TGTGCCAGCAGTGAAAGGGGAAGGAACACTGAAGCTTTCTTT. Its protein product is CASSERGRNTEAFF. The V gene is TRBV2, the J gene TRBJ1-1; a possible D gene is TRBD1 (5 bases). The CDR3 spans 14 residues. V lost 2 bases to trimming and J lost 1 base, with 8 bases between them. The germline CDR1 and CDR2 sequences are SNHLY and FYNNEI. The whole variable domain, filled in from reference TRBV2 and TRBJ1-1, reads EPEVTQTPSHQVTQMGQEVILRCVPISNHLYFYWYRQILGQKVEFLVSFYNNEISEKSEIFDDQFSVERPDGSNFTLKIRSTKLEDSAMYFCASSERGRNTEAFFGQGTRLTVV.

The chain carries TRBV18 and TRBJ2-1; D is perhaps TRBD2 (5 bases). Per the germline V gene, CDR1 is KGHSH and CDR2 is LQKENI. The V end lost 3 bases, the J end lost 7 bases, and 10 bases lay between the germline ends. The CDR3 is 13 residues long. Here the CDR3 reads CASSPTGWNEQFF. Written as DNA, the CDR3 is TGTGCCAGCTCACCGACGGGGTGGAATGAGCAGTTCTTC.

The chain recombines TRBV18 with TRBJ1-1; TRBD1 matches 8 bases. After removal of 6 bases from V and 0 bases from J, the junction contained 3 bases not matched to a gene. Germline V gene lookup returns CDR1 KGHSH and CDR2 LQKENI. The length of the CDR3 is 14 residues. CDR3 DNA: TGTGCCAGCTCCTCGACAGGGGTGAACACTGAAGCTTTCTTT. This translates into CASSSTGVNTEAFF. Complete variable domain (other parts from reference TRBV18 and TRBJ1-1): NAGVMQNPRHLVRRRGQEARLRCSPMKGHSHVYWYRQLPEEGLKFMVYLQKENIIDESGMPKERFSAEFPKEGPSILRIQQVVRGDSAAYFCASSSTGVNTEAFFGQGTRLTVV.

The rearrangement uses TRBV7-9 and TRBJ2-5; 11 nucleotides line up with TRBD2. The CDR3 has 19 amino acids. V dropped 4 bases and J dropped 5; count of bases not matched to a gene: 18. Germline V gene data show CDR1 as SEHNR and CDR2 as FQNEAQ (reference sequence). The chain's CDR3 is CASSSNVGLAGGAGETQYF. CDR3 nucleotides: TGTGCCAGCAGCTCCAATGTTGGGCTAGCGGGAGGAGCGGGTGAGACCCAGTACTTC.

This chain joins TRBV28 and TRBJ2-2; 13 positions match TRBD2. Trimming removed 4 bases from V and 4 bases from J; junction bases left unmatched: 9. The CDR3 has 18 residues. Looked up from germline, CDR1 is MDHEN and CDR2 is SYDVKM. For the CDR3, the DNA is TGTGCCAGCAGTTCTTGGACTAGCGGGAGATCGGGCACCGGGGAGCTGTTTTTT. It translates to CASSSWTSGRSGTGELFF.

The chain combines TRBV2 with TRBJ1-1; 10 bases match TRBD1. Germline V lookup: CDR1 SNHLY, CDR2 FYNNEI. V was pared by 6 bases and J by 3 bases, with 10 bases of the junction left unmatched. The CDR3 runs to 16 residues. The CDR3 loop reads CASSRPGTGADTEAFF. The CDR3 DNA sequence: TGTGCCAGCAGCCGTCCCGGGACAGGGGCGGACACTGAAGCTTTCTTT.

The gene calls are TRBV20-1 and TRBJ1-2; D gene unclear. Per the germline V gene, CDR1 is DFQATT and CDR2 is SNEGSKA (reference sequence). The CDR3 is made up of 11 amino acids. V was shortened by 5 bases and J by 2 bases, with 6 bases between the two germline ends. The CDR3 protein is CSASVNYGYTF. Here the CDR3 DNA reads TGCAGTGCTTCTGTAAACTATGGCTACACCTTC.

The chain combines TRBV7-9 with TRBJ2-7; 8 bases match TRBD2. V lost 4 bases, J lost 4 bases, and 12 bases stayed unmatched. Germline V lookup: CDR1 SEHNR, CDR2 FQNEAQ (reference sequence). The CDR3 length is 16 residues. The CDR3 DNA follows: TGTGCCAGCAGCTCTGAGAGCGGGAGAGGGATGTACGAGCAGTACTTC. Amino acid sequence: CASSSESGRGMYEQYF.

V is TRBV30 and J is TRBJ2-2; D is undetermined. The V end lost 2 bases, the J end lost 1 base, and 8 bases lay between the germline ends. This CDR3 has 14 residues. Germline lookup yields CDR1 GTSNPN and CDR2 SVGIG (reference sequence). The CDR3 reads CAWSPAGNTGELFF. CDR3 DNA: TGTGCCTGGAGTCCCGCCGGGAACACCGGGGAGCTGTTTTTT.

The chain has TRBV10-3 and TRBJ2-1; TRBD2 agrees at 9 bases. Germline V gene sequence: CDR1 ENHRY, CDR2 SYGVKD. J was trimmed by 4 bases and V by 6 bases; bases with no gene match: 10. The CDR3 is made up of 16 amino acids. The DNA of the CDR3 is TGTGCCATCAGCCTTACCGGGACTAGCAGTTACAATGAGCAGTTCTTC. This encodes CAISLTGTSSYNEQFF.

The chain recombines TRBV29-1 with TRBJ1-1; 8 bases agree with TRBD1. CDR1 and CDR2 (germline): SQVTM, ANQGSEA. This CDR3 spans 15 amino acids. Unmatched junction bases numbered 10, after V lost 7 bases and J lost 0 bases. The CDR3 here is CSADRVGGLNTEAFF. CDR3 nucleotide sequence: TGCAGCGCGGACAGGGTTGGGGGATTGAACACTGAAGCTTTCTTT.

V is TRBV5-4 and J is TRBJ1-1; D gene uncertain. Trimming stripped 0 bases from V and 9 bases from J, with 18 bases between. Germline loops: CDR1 SGHNT, CDR2 YYREEE (reference sequence). The CDR3 extends over 15 amino acids. The CDR3 protein is CASSLAVGESGKAFF. As DNA, the CDR3 is TGTGCCAGCAGCTTGGCAGTCGGGGAATCGGGGAAAGCTTTCTTT. Full variable domain (remainder filled in from reference TRBV5-4 and TRBJ1-1): ETGVTQSPTHLIKTRGQQVTLRCSSQSGHNTVSWYQQALGQGPQFIFQYYREEENGRGNFPPRFSGLQFPNYSSELNVNALELDDSALYLCASSLAVGESGKAFFGQGTRLTVV.

The J gene is TRBJ2-3, the V gene TRBV2; a possible D gene is TRBD2 (6 bases). V was trimmed by 6 bases and J by 6 bases, leaving 19 bases between them. The CDR3 runs 15 residues. Germline V gene sequence: CDR1 SNHLY, CDR2 FYNNEI. The CDR3 coding sequence is TGTGCCAGCAGGGGAGAATCCGGGAGTTCGGATACGCAGTATTTT. This gives the protein CASRGESGSSDTQYF.

The chain combines TRBV5-6 with TRBJ1-4; D is unresolved. Trimming left V 0 bases short and J 7 bases short, with 13 bases between. The CDR3 has 15 residues. Per the germline V gene, CDR1 is SGHDT and CDR2 is YYEEEE. The DNA for the CDR3 is TGTGCCAGCAGCTTGGTGCCGGGAAAAGGTGAAAAACTGTTTTTT. Its translation: CASSLVPGKGEKLFF.

The chain has TRBV13 and TRBJ2-2; D not resolved. Trimming took off 5 bases at V and 3 bases at J, with 22 bases between the two ends. Germline CDR1 is PRHDT and CDR2 is FYEKMQ (reference sequence). This CDR3 spans 18 amino acids. The chain's CDR3 is CASSESDPSRHDTGELFF. Here the CDR3 DNA reads TGTGCCAGCAGCGAATCAGACCCATCTCGACACGACACCGGGGAGCTGTTTTTT.

The V gene is TRBV10-3, the J gene TRBJ2-7; weak D call: TRBD2 (6 bases). Deletions cut 5 bases from V and 6 bases from J, with 17 bases between. CDR3 length: 14 residues. In germline, CDR1 is ENHRY, CDR2 SYGVKD. This chain's CDR3 is CAISTTGTGGEQYF. The DNA of the CDR3 is TGTGCCATCAGTACAACCGGGACCGGGGGCGAGCAGTACTTC.

The V gene is TRBV9, the J gene TRBJ1-4; no clear D gene. Germline CDR1 and CDR2: SGDLS and YYNGEE. Trimming pared 3 bases from V and 5 bases from J, leaving 8 bases between. CDR3 length equals 13 residues. CDR3 in amino acids: CASSGEGNEKLFF. The DNA of the CDR3 is TGTGCCAGCAGCGGGGAGGGAAATGAAAAACTGTTTTTT.

In DNA form, the CDR3 reads TGTGCCTGGAGTGTTTTTCCAGGAAACACCATATATTTT. This translates into CAWSVFPGNTIYF. This chain links TRBV30 with TRBJ1-3; no definite D call. The CDR3 contains 13 residues. Trimming cost V 0 bases and J 4 bases, with 7 bases left between them. Germline values: CDR1 GTSNPN, CDR2 SVGIG (reference sequence).